This passage covers 23 T cell receptor beta chains from one sample sequenced in a study of CD8+ T cells in alopecia areata. Extraction of RNA preceded its reverse transcription into cDNA, which served as the sequencing template. Assay: immunoSEQ multiplex PCR; the TCRdb copy retains only in-frame clones and omits some. The table includes under 95,000 clones, about three quarters detected once. Treatment given: oral pan-JAK inhibitor, 5-10 mg twice daily. The material was CD8+ T cells sorted from blood, obtained at week 44, from a patient treated with tofacitinib. The receptors shown here come from a human donor with alopecia areata.

The chain links TRBV6-5 to TRBJ1-1, with 7 positions matching TRBD1. The V gene end was trimmed by 8 bases and the J gene end by 0 bases; junction bases not matched to a gene: 6. Per germline, CDR1 MNHEY and CDR2 SVGAGI. This CDR3 has 14 amino acids. CDR3 in amino acids: CASGGGGMNTEAFF. The CDR3, as DNA: TGTGCCAGCGGCGGAGGGGGCATGAACACTGAAGCTTTCTTT.

V and J are TRBV29-1 and TRBJ2-1; no reliable D call. V lost 6 bases and J lost 4, with 7 bases in between. The CDR3 is 11 residues long. In germline, CDR1 is SQVTM, CDR2 ANQGSEA. The CDR3 loop reads CSVGPYNEQFF. DNA of the CDR3: TGCAGCGTCGGACCATACAATGAGCAGTTCTTC.

This sequence joins TRBV13 and TRBJ2-3, with D unclear. The CDR3 loop spans 12 amino acids. CDR1 and CDR2 from the germline V gene are PRHDT and FYEKMQ (reference sequence). Trimming took 3 bases from V and 2 from J, leaving 3 bases between them. The CDR3 region is CASSFTTDTQYF. The CDR3 nucleotides read TGTGCCAGCAGCTTTACCACAGATACGCAGTATTTT.

V is TRBV30 and J is TRBJ1-5, with a weak D call TRBD1 (5 bases). The CDR3 extends over 19 amino acids. V gave up 1 base and J gave up 2 bases, with 24 bases separating them. Germline V gene data show CDR1 as GTSNPN and CDR2 as SVGIG (reference sequence). CDR3 nucleotide sequence: TGTGCCTGGAGTGGGGACGAACACCACGCGGAACATGGCAATCAGCCCCAGCATTTT. Amino acid sequence: CAWSGDEHHAEHGNQPQHF. The complete variable domain, with remaining parts taken from reference TRBV30 and TRBJ1-5, reads SQTIHQWPATLVQPVGSPLSLECTVEGTSNPNLYWYRQAAGRGLQLLFYSVGIGQISSEVPQNLSASRPQDRQFILSSKKLLLSDSGFYLCAWSGDEHHAEHGNQPQHFGDGTRLSIL.

In its sample, this clone was seen a few times. The rearrangement links TRBV29-1 to TRBJ2-1, with a tentative D call TRBD1 (6 bases). V gave up 4 bases and J gave up 6 bases, with 16 bases separating them. Germline-derived CDR1 and CDR2 are SQVTM and ANQGSEA. The CDR3 sequence is 14 residues long. The CDR3 DNA reads TGCAGCGTTGGCGGCAGGGGACCCACCAATGAGCAGTTCTTC. This encodes CSVGGRGPTNEQFF.

The V and J genes are TRBV6-5 and TRBJ1-1; unclear D gene. CDR3 size: 14 residues. V was pared by 2 bases and J by 10 bases, with 17 bases between. Germline CDR1 reads MNHEY; CDR2 reads SVGAGI. The DNA for the CDR3 is TGTGCCAGCAGTTACGACGGTGGTTTGGGAGGAGCTTTCTTT. Translating it yields CASSYDGGLGGAFF.

The V and J genes are TRBV29-1 and TRBJ1-4, with D possibly TRBD1 on 6 matching bases. From germline, CDR1 is SQVTM and CDR2 ANQGSEA. The V gene lost 4 bases and the J gene lost 6 bases, with 18 bases spanning the gap. The CDR3 has 15 amino acids. In DNA form, the CDR3 reads TGCAGCGTTGGAGTTGAGGGGGGGCGGGATGAAAAACTGTTTTTT. Residues: CSVGVEGGRDEKLFF.

This chain uses TRBV30 with TRBJ1-1; perhaps TRBD1 as D (6 bases). The CDR3 sequence is 13 residues long. Between the trimmed V and J ends, which lost 1 base and 1 base, there was a span of 7 bases. Germline V gene lookup returns CDR1 GTSNPN and CDR2 SVGIG (reference sequence). The CDR3 bases are TGTGCCTGGAGTGCGGGGGCGAACACTGAAGCTTTCTTT. Its protein product is CAWSAGANTEAFF. The full variable domain, in which reference TRBV30 and TRBJ1-1 provide the parts outside the CDR3, is SQTIHQWPATLVQPVGSPLSLECTVEGTSNPNLYWYRQAAGRGLQLLFYSVGIGQISSEVPQNLSASRPQDRQFILSSKKLLLSDSGFYLCAWSAGANTEAFFGQGTRLTVV.

This chain links TRBV7-3 with TRBJ2-2; 12 nucleotides line up with TRBD2. Germline V gene sequence: CDR1 SGHTA, CDR2 FQGTGA. This CDR3 spans 15 amino acids. The trim removed 5 bases at V and 6 bases at J, leaving 4 bases unmatched. The DNA of the CDR3 is TGTGCCAGCAGCCCTAGCGGGGGGGCCCCCGGGGAGCTGTTTTTT. This encodes CASSPSGGAPGELFF.

V and J are TRBV6-6 and TRBJ1-5; D unclear. Germline lookup yields CDR1 MNHNY and CDR2 SVGAGI (reference sequence). V was trimmed by 2 bases and J by 4 bases, leaving 12 bases between them. This CDR3 region has 15 residues. The CDR3 spells CASSYPDGGNQPQHF. The CDR3, as DNA: TGTGCCAGCAGTTACCCCGACGGAGGAAATCAGCCCCAGCATTTT.

The gene calls are TRBV7-6 and TRBJ2-1, with D tentatively TRBD1 (7 bases). Trimming took off 4 bases at V and 10 bases at J, with 20 bases between the two ends. CDR1 and CDR2 from the germline V gene are SGHVS and FNYEAQ. The CDR3 has 15 residues. CDR3 in DNA: TGTGCCAGCAGCTATGACAGGGAGGACGGAGGAGAGCAGTTCTTC. Its protein product is CASSYDREDGGEQFF.

This chain connects TRBV11-2 to TRBJ1-1; D may be TRBD1 (6 bases). V lost 5 bases and J lost 4, with 14 bases in between. CDR1 is SGHAT, CDR2 FQNNGV, per germline. CDR3 length: 14 amino acids. The CDR3 DNA is TGTGCCAGCAGCGCACAGGGCCGGTTCACTGAAGCTTTCTTT. This gives the protein CASSAQGRFTEAFF.

The gene calls are TRBV15 and TRBJ2-7; maybe TRBD1 (6 bases). This CDR3 has 13 amino acids. V was pared by 5 bases and J by 1 base, with 9 bases between. Germline V lookup: CDR1 LNHNV, CDR2 YYDKDF (reference sequence). CDR3 sequence (DNA): TGTGCCACCAGCCCAACAGGGTCCTACGAGCAGTACTTC. Its translation is CATSPTGSYEQYF.

By share, this clone ranks as large. Other DNA sequences within the sample encode an identical CDR3. V is TRBV2 and J is TRBJ2-6, with 9 bases matching TRBD1. There are 16 residues in the CDR3. V shed 4 bases, J shed 2 bases, and the junction held 3 bases outside the gene matches. Germline-derived CDR1 and CDR2 are SNHLY and FYNNEI. Written as DNA, the CDR3 is TGTGCCAGCAGTGGGGGACAGGGAGCTGGGGCCAACGTCCTGACTTTC. Amino acids: CASSGGQGAGANVLTF.

This chain joins TRBV29-1 and TRBJ1-1, with TRBD1 matching 7 bases. The CDR3 totals 11 residues. Germline CDR1 reads SQVTM; CDR2 reads ANQGSEA. Trimming cost V 7 bases and J 5 bases; bases outside gene matches: 4. The CDR3 region is CSAQGGTEAFF. CDR3 DNA sequence: TGCAGCGCCCAGGGGGGTACTGAAGCTTTCTTT.

The chain links TRBV5-6 to TRBJ2-6; D is undetermined. Trimming pared 4 bases from V and 0 bases from J, leaving 11 bases between. Germline V CDR1 and CDR2: SGHDT, YYEEEE. CDR3 length: 16 amino acids. CDR3: CASSLLTSSGANVLTF. CDR3 nucleotide sequence: TGTGCCAGCAGCCTCCTAACCAGCTCTGGGGCCAACGTCCTGACTTTC.

The chain is built from TRBV5-1 and TRBJ2-7, with D unresolved. The V end lost 0 bases, the J end lost 3 bases, and 7 bases lay between the germline ends. The CDR3 spans 13 residues. CDR1 SGHRS and CDR2 YFSETQ come from the germline V gene. In nucleotides, the CDR3 is TGCGCCAGCAGCTTGGGGAAGGGCTACGAGCAGTACTTC. Amino acids: CASSLGKGYEQYF.

This chain uses TRBV27 with TRBJ1-2; a possible D gene is TRBD1 (5 bases). Germline loops: CDR1 MNHEY, CDR2 SMNVEV (reference sequence). V lost 5 bases and J 4 bases, leaving 14 bases between the germline ends. This CDR3 region has 14 residues. The DNA for the CDR3 is TGTGCCAGCAGTCGGACAACAGGAAGCTATGGCTACACCTTC. It codes for CASSRTTGSYGYTF.

Only a few counts were recorded for this clone. The chain is built from TRBV7-9 and TRBJ2-4; the D gene is possibly TRBD1 (7 bases). Trimming shortened V by 5 bases and J by 0 bases, and 14 bases separated the two germline ends. Germline lookup yields CDR1 SEHNR and CDR2 FQNEAQ (reference sequence). CDR3 length equals 16 residues. Here the CDR3 reads CASSRGTDLAKNIQYF. CDR3 DNA: TGTGCCAGCAGCCGCGGGACAGATCTAGCCAAAAACATTCAGTACTTC.

The genes are TRBV9 and TRBJ2-1, with TRBD2 identical over 7 bases. Looked up from germline, CDR1 is SGDLS and CDR2 is YYNGEE. CDR3 length equals 15 residues. J gave up 7 bases and V 0 bases, and 7 bases lay outside the gene matches. For the CDR3, the DNA is TGTGCCAGCAGCGTAGGGATCGGGGGGTATAATGAGCAGTTCTTC. Its protein product is CASSVGIGGYNEQFF. The variable domain in full, completed from reference TRBV9 and TRBJ2-1, reads DSGVTQTPKHLITATGQRVTLRCSPRSGDLSVYWYQQSLDQGLQFLIQYYNGEERAKGNILERFSAQQFPDLHSELNLSSLELGDSALYFCASSVGIGGYNEQFFGPGTRLTVL.

This clone was seen repeatedly, ten times or more. The genes are TRBV19 and TRBJ1-1; D call uncertain. The V gene lost 3 bases and the J gene lost 1 base, with 9 bases spanning the gap. CDR1 LNHDA and CDR2 SQIVND come from the germline V gene (reference sequence). The CDR3 is 14 residues long. In DNA, the CDR3 is TGTGCCAGTAGTATCGAAAAAACGAACACTGAAGCTTTCTTT. Translating gives CASSIEKTNTEAFF.

The chain links TRBV6-5 to TRBJ2-7, with a possible D match to TRBD1 (6 bases). With 2 bases removed from V and 2 bases from J, the gap between germline ends came to 7 bases. The CDR3 consists of 13 residues. The germline gives CDR1 MNHEY, CDR2 SVGAGI. As DNA, the CDR3 is TGTGCCAGCAGTTACGACAGGACCTACGAGCAGTACTTC. Its translation is CASSYDRTYEQYF.

The V gene is TRBV5-1, the J gene TRBJ1-1, with 7 bases fitting TRBD1. Germline V gene data show CDR1 as SGHRS and CDR2 as YFSETQ. The length of the CDR3 is 15 residues. The ends lost 0 bases at V and 4 bases at J; junction bases unmatched: 6. Here the CDR3 reads CASSLVDREGTEAFF. CDR3 bases: TGCGCCAGCAGCTTGGTAGACAGGGAGGGCACTGAAGCTTTCTTT.